This TCR beta chain was found in a study of blood T cells in healthy people across ages. There are 16 residues in the CDR3. The V and J ends lost 5 bases and 5 bases respectively, with 18 bases between them. Germline loops: CDR1 MNHEY, CDR2 SMNVEV (reference sequence). Every donor contributed approximately 10 milliliters of peripheral blood by blood draw. Per sample, extraction of total RNA gave at least 5 micrograms in every case. The authors ran a second PCR of about 7 to 11 cycles using a sample-barcoded 5' primer and a J-beta primer mix. TCRdb reprocessed the 5' RACE reads with MiXCR, giving one entry per CDR3 protein. Of 1.5 million to 2 million distinct CDR3 sequences in the sample, more than 35% were seen once. Comments on this clonotype: What it recognizes is unknown.

Points from the study as a whole: Estimated diversity across one million T cells was deemed an underestimate. Roughly linear age-related decline in beta diversity appeared, significant by age about 40.

The V call is TRBV27, the J call TRBJ1-4, with a weak D call TRBD1 (6 bases). The sequence was obtained from a human donor in good health. Source material: blood. In DNA, the CDR3 is TGTGCCAGCAGTCCCACCCCGACAGGCAGGAATGAAAAACTGTTTTTT. The encoded protein is CASSPTPTGRNEKLFF.